The sequence of this TCR beta chain was determined in a study of T cell responses to AZD1222 COVID-19 vaccine. Findings and limits, study-wide: As reported, nearly half of all spike-specific TCRs target variant regions that are unmutated. Baseline serostatus was positive in only six AZD1222 recipients. A rise in Spike-specific TCR breadth and depth followed two AZD1222 doses. Distributed over spike, vaccine-associated CD4 TCRs predominated at 160-218 and 743-854.

Here immunoSEQ multiplex PCR was the method, and the copy in TCRdb shows in-frame clones only, minus some. The sample holds fewer than 150,000 clones, 85% to 90% seen once. Trimming left V 5 bases short and J 4 bases short, with 14 bases between. This CDR3 is 14 amino acids long. The V gene's germline CDR1 is MDHEN and CDR2 SYDVKM. With respect to this clone: As yet, its antigen is unknown.

The sequencing used peripheral blood, collected 28 days after the second AZD1222 dose. This receptor was obtained from an adult who received the AZD1222 COVID-19 vaccine. V and J are TRBV28 and TRBJ1-2, with D possibly TRBD1 on 6 matching bases. CDR3 protein: CASSRGGSGYGYTF. CDR3 in DNA: TGTGCCAGCAGTCGGGGGGGCTCGGGCTATGGCTACACCTTC.